This TCR beta chain was sequenced during a study of lymphopenia after photon versus proton radiotherapy. A note on this clone: Its antigen is as yet unknown.

General study points: A bigger post-nadir fall in TCR diversity correlated inversely with survival time in deceased patients. Only patients who died were analyzed for survival; proton advantage is unproven. Under photons, naive T cells and diversity fell while effector/memory populations rose. After lymphocyte nadir, photon-treated repertoires showed oligoclonal expansion, especially CD8+ Temra.

The length of the CDR3 is 13 residues. V lost 6 bases and J 5 bases, leaving 13 bases between the germline ends. The germline V gene encodes CDR1 MDHEN and CDR2 SYDVKM. Sequencing was performed with immunoSEQ multiplex PCR; in TCRdb, only in-frame clones are kept and a portion is missing. Of 150,000 to 200,000 clones listed, around nine tenths are singletons. The rearrangement uses TRBV28 and TRBJ2-5; D is unresolved. Here the sequenced sample was peripheral blood, taken from a patient treated with photon-based radiotherapy. The TCR originated in a man between 45 and 60 years old with gastric cancer. The DNA for the CDR3 is TGTGCCAGCAGCCTTTCGGTTCGGGAGACCCAGTACTTC. As protein: CASSLSVRETQYF.